The rows below give T cell receptor beta chains drawn from one sample of a study of long-term antiretroviral therapy in people with HIV. Profiling relied on immunoSEQ multiplex PCR, and the TCRdb table lists in-frame clones only, not all of them. Among around 32,000 clones, approximately 90% were seen once, and the ten largest hold 7% to 9.5%. Specimen: unsorted PBMCs, collected 3.2 years before starting antiretroviral therapy. Every receptor here comes from a man aged 50-59 years with HIV. Both conserved end residues are part of each CDR3. Each record gives: V gene, clone size, CDR3 length, D gene, J gene, CDR3 DNA, CDR3 protein. The D gene is left open where the match is weak. Part of the rows lack a size; the others show once, few, many or a class for expanded clones.

v_gene: TRBV9
abundance: .
len: 17
d_gene: TRBD2
j_gene: TRBJ2-2
CDR3nt: TGTGCCAGCAGCCCTAGTTCGCGGGGGGGTTACACCGGGGAGCTGTTTTTT
CDR3aa: CASSPSSRGGYTGELFF

v_gene: TRBV5-4
abundance: .
len: 14
d_gene: TRBD1
j_gene: TRBJ1-2
CDR3nt: TGTGCCAGCAGCGGGACAGGGTTTTCGGGTGGCTACACCTTC
CDR3aa: CASSGTGFSGGYTF

v_gene: TRBV7-9
abundance: .
len: 13
d_gene: .
j_gene: TRBJ1-3
CDR3nt: TGTGCCAGCAGCTTGGTGACTGGAAACACCATATATTTT
CDR3aa: CASSLVTGNTIYF

v_gene: TRBV6-6
abundance: .
len: 15
d_gene: .
j_gene: TRBJ1-4
CDR3nt: TGTGCCAGCAGTTACTCGGGGGTAACTAATGAAAAACTGTTTTTT
CDR3aa: CASSYSGVTNEKLFF

v_gene: TRBV19
abundance: .
len: 15
d_gene: TRBD1
j_gene: TRBJ1-2
CDR3nt: TGTGCCAGTAGTCTGGACAGGGAGACCTTCTATGGCTACACCTTC
CDR3aa: CASSLDRETFYGYTF

v_gene: TRBV10-1
abundance: .
len: 17
d_gene: TRBD1
j_gene: TRBJ2-2
CDR3nt: TGCGCCAGCAGTGGAACCCGGGACAGGGTTGATCCCGGGGAGCTGTTTTTT
CDR3aa: CASSGTRDRVDPGELFF

v_gene: TRBV2
abundance: .
len: 15
d_gene: TRBD2
j_gene: TRBJ2-1
CDR3nt: TGTGCCACCACGATAGCGGGAGATCTGTGGAATGAGCAGTTCTTC
CDR3aa: CATTIAGDLWNEQFF

v_gene: TRBV9
abundance: .
len: 15
d_gene: .
j_gene: TRBJ1-1
CDR3nt: TGTGCCAGCAGCGTAGAGGGAGACTGGGACACTGAAGCTTTCTTT
CDR3aa: CASSVEGDWDTEAFF

v_gene: TRBV19
abundance: .
len: 15
d_gene: TRBD1
j_gene: TRBJ2-1
CDR3nt: TGTGCCAGTAGAGATCTGGGCAGGGGGCGAAATGAGCAGTTCTTC
CDR3aa: CASRDLGRGRNEQFF

v_gene: TRBV5-5
abundance: few
len: 13
d_gene: .
j_gene: TRBJ1-3
CDR3nt: TGTGCCAGCAGCCGGGGCTCTGGAAACACCATATATTTT
CDR3aa: CASSRGSGNTIYF

v_gene: TRBV29-1
abundance: .
len: 12
d_gene: .
j_gene: TRBJ1-2
CDR3nt: TGCAGCGCCGCGGACTGGGCAACCGGCTACACCTTC
CDR3aa: CSAADWATGYTF

v_gene: TRBV9
abundance: .
len: 19
d_gene: TRBD2
j_gene: TRBJ2-5
CDR3nt: TGTGCCAGCAGCGTAGGCCCGCGGATAGCGGGGGGCCCCCAAGAGACCCAGTACTTC
CDR3aa: CASSVGPRIAGGPQETQYF

v_gene: TRBV5-1
abundance: .
len: 14
d_gene: .
j_gene: TRBJ1-2
CDR3nt: TGCGCCAGCAGCTTGGATTGGGGTAGCTATGGCTACACCTTC
CDR3aa: CASSLDWGSYGYTF

v_gene: TRBV5-4
abundance: .
len: 14
d_gene: TRBD1
j_gene: TRBJ2-1
CDR3nt: TGTGCCAGCAGCTTGGCATGGACAGGGGATGAGCAGTTCTTC
CDR3aa: CASSLAWTGDEQFF

v_gene: TRBV5-1
abundance: .
len: 15
d_gene: .
j_gene: TRBJ1-1
CDR3nt: TGCGCCAGCAGCGTACCACAGGGACCGAACACTGAAGCTTTCTTT
CDR3aa: CASSVPQGPNTEAFF

v_gene: TRBV14
abundance: .
len: 14
d_gene: .
j_gene: TRBJ1-2
CDR3nt: TGTGCCAGCAGTCCAAGTTCGGGGGCGCAAGGCTACACCTTC
CDR3aa: CASSPSSGAQGYTF

v_gene: TRBV10-1
abundance: .
len: 14
d_gene: .
j_gene: TRBJ1-1
CDR3nt: TGCGCCAGCAGCTGGGGGGCTATGAACACTGAAGCTTTCTTT
CDR3aa: CASSWGAMNTEAFF

v_gene: TRBV7-2
abundance: .
len: 15
d_gene: .
j_gene: TRBJ2-1
CDR3nt: TGTGCCAGCAGCTTACAGGGCGGGTCCTACAATGAGCAGTTCTTC
CDR3aa: CASSLQGGSYNEQFF

v_gene: TRBV5-4
abundance: .
len: 13
d_gene: .
j_gene: TRBJ2-6
CDR3nt: TGTGCCAGCCAGGTCTCTGGGGCCAACGTCCTGACTTTC
CDR3aa: CASQVSGANVLTF

v_gene: TRBV18
abundance: once
len: 13
d_gene: TRBD1
j_gene: TRBJ1-2
CDR3nt: TGTGCCAGCTCACCAGGGACAGGTCCTGACTACACCTTC
CDR3aa: CASSPGTGPDYTF

v_gene: TRBV9
abundance: .
len: 15
d_gene: .
j_gene: TRBJ2-6
CDR3nt: TGTGCCAGCACCCGGGGGAGCTCTGGGGCCAACGTCCTGACTTTC
CDR3aa: CASTRGSSGANVLTF

v_gene: TRBV20-1
abundance: .
len: 11
d_gene: .
j_gene: TRBJ1-2
CDR3nt: TGCAGTGCCGGGTCGGGCTATGGCTACACCTTC
CDR3aa: CSAGSGYGYTF

v_gene: TRBV6-5
abundance: .
len: 15
d_gene: .
j_gene: TRBJ1-5
CDR3nt: TGTGCCAGCAGTTACGGGGCCCCTGGGAGTCAGCCCCAGCATTTT
CDR3aa: CASSYGAPGSQPQHF

v_gene: TRBV2
abundance: .
len: 14
d_gene: .
j_gene: TRBJ1-2
CDR3nt: TGTGCCAGCAGTGAAATCCCGGAAGTCTATGGCTACACCTTC
CDR3aa: CASSEIPEVYGYTF

v_gene: TRBV6-6
abundance: few
len: 12
d_gene: .
j_gene: TRBJ1-2
CDR3nt: TGTGCCGCGTCCTTAGGGCGCTATGGCTACACCTTC
CDR3aa: CAASLGRYGYTF

v_gene: TRBV21-1
abundance: .
len: 15
d_gene: .
j_gene: TRBJ2-7
CDR3nt: TGTGCCAGCAGCACGGGGGGAACCGTAAACTACGAGCAGTACTTC
CDR3aa: CASSTGGTVNYEQYF

v_gene: TRBV7-3
abundance: .
len: 15
d_gene: .
j_gene: TRBJ1-2
CDR3nt: TGTGCCAGCAGCCCCATCCTATCCAGCGGCAGTGGCTACACCTTC
CDR3aa: CASSPILSSGSGYTF

v_gene: TRBV9
abundance: .
len: 12
d_gene: .
j_gene: TRBJ1-1
CDR3nt: TGTGCCAGCAGCCCGGGGTTCGCTGAAGCTTTCTTT
CDR3aa: CASSPGFAEAFF

v_gene: TRBV28
abundance: .
len: 11
d_gene: .
j_gene: TRBJ1-3
CDR3nt: TGTGCCAGCAGGTTGTGGGACACCATATATTTT
CDR3aa: CASRLWDTIYF

v_gene: TRBV2
abundance: .
len: 14
d_gene: TRBD1
j_gene: TRBJ2-5
CDR3nt: TGTGCCAGCCGGGACAGGCATTACCAAGAGACCCAGTACTTC
CDR3aa: CASRDRHYQETQYF

v_gene: TRBV5-6
abundance: .
len: 16
d_gene: .
j_gene: TRBJ2-6
CDR3nt: TGTGCCAGCAGCCTCACGTGGGTATCTGGGGCCAACGTCCTGACTTTC
CDR3aa: CASSLTWVSGANVLTF

v_gene: TRBV9
abundance: .
len: 13
d_gene: .
j_gene: TRBJ1-1
CDR3nt: TGTGCCAGCAGCGACGAGAGTAACACTGAAGCTTTCTTT
CDR3aa: CASSDESNTEAFF

v_gene: TRBV5-6
abundance: .
len: 14
d_gene: TRBD2
j_gene: TRBJ2-4
CDR3nt: TGTGCCAGCAGCTTGCTGCGATCGGGGGGCATTCAGTACTTC
CDR3aa: CASSLLRSGGIQYF

v_gene: TRBV18
abundance: .
len: 14
d_gene: .
j_gene: TRBJ2-3
CDR3nt: TGTGCCAGCTCACCCGGGCTCGCGTCCGATACGCAGTATTTT
CDR3aa: CASSPGLASDTQYF

v_gene: TRBV15
abundance: .
len: 17
d_gene: .
j_gene: TRBJ2-3
CDR3nt: TGTGCCACCAGCAGGGGTCCAACGAGGCTAAGCACAGATACGCAGTATTTT
CDR3aa: CATSRGPTRLSTDTQYF

v_gene: TRBV10-2
abundance: .
len: 14
d_gene: .
j_gene: TRBJ2-3
CDR3nt: TGCGCCAGCAGGGAGCGGGTCTCCACAGATACGCAGTATTTT
CDR3aa: CASRERVSTDTQYF

v_gene: TRBV27
abundance: .
len: 15
d_gene: .
j_gene: TRBJ2-6
CDR3nt: TGTGCCAGCAGTTTAACGGCGGCCGGGGCCAACGTCCTGACTTTC
CDR3aa: CASSLTAAGANVLTF

v_gene: TRBV5-4
abundance: .
len: 16
d_gene: .
j_gene: TRBJ1-4
CDR3nt: TGTGCCAGCAGCTTGGACGTCGACGGAACTAATGAAAAACTGTTTTTT
CDR3aa: CASSLDVDGTNEKLFF

v_gene: TRBV5-1
abundance: .
len: 14
d_gene: .
j_gene: TRBJ1-2
CDR3nt: TGCGCCAGCAGCTTGGGGACGGATCTCTATGGCTACACCTTC
CDR3aa: CASSLGTDLYGYTF

v_gene: TRBV19
abundance: .
len: 14
d_gene: .
j_gene: TRBJ2-3
CDR3nt: TGTGCCAGTAGTATTGGGGATGGAACAGATACGCAGTATTTT
CDR3aa: CASSIGDGTDTQYF

v_gene: TRBV5-6
abundance: .
len: 19
d_gene: TRBD2
j_gene: TRBJ2-1
CDR3nt: TGTGCCAGCAGCCGACCGGGACTAGCGGGGGCCGGTGGCTACAATGAGCAGTTCTTC
CDR3aa: CASSRPGLAGAGGYNEQFF

v_gene: TRBV6-6
abundance: .
len: 16
d_gene: .
j_gene: TRBJ1-4
CDR3nt: TGTGCCAGCAGTACGAGACAGGTGGCTCTTAGTGAAAAACTGTTTTTT
CDR3aa: CASSTRQVALSEKLFF

v_gene: TRBV5-4
abundance: .
len: 15
d_gene: TRBD2
j_gene: TRBJ2-7
CDR3nt: TGTGCCAGCAGCTTTGCTAGCGGGAGGGGGCGCGAGCAGTACTTC
CDR3aa: CASSFASGRGREQYF

v_gene: TRBV14
abundance: once
len: 14
d_gene: .
j_gene: TRBJ1-6
CDR3nt: TGTGCCAGCAGTGAGAACGGGGCAAGTTCACCCCTCCACTTT
CDR3aa: CASSENGASSPLHF

v_gene: TRBV7-9
abundance: .
len: 17
d_gene: .
j_gene: TRBJ2-3
CDR3nt: TGTGCCAGCAGCCCAGTGGTATTCAGGGATGGGGGGGATACGCAGTATTTT
CDR3aa: CASSPVVFRDGGDTQYF

v_gene: TRBV30
abundance: .
len: 14
d_gene: .
j_gene: TRBJ2-5
CDR3nt: TGTGCCTGGAGTGTTTTCTCTTTAGGGGAGACCCAGTACTTC
CDR3aa: CAWSVFSLGETQYF

v_gene: TRBV9
abundance: .
len: 16
d_gene: .
j_gene: TRBJ1-3
CDR3nt: TGTGCCAGCAGCGATCCACGATCAGGGCCAGGAAACACCATATATTTT
CDR3aa: CASSDPRSGPGNTIYF

v_gene: TRBV7-9
abundance: .
len: 14
d_gene: .
j_gene: TRBJ1-1
CDR3nt: TGTGCCAGCAGCTTAGTAGGTCAGGGGATTAAAGCTTTCTTT
CDR3aa: CASSLVGQGIKAFF

v_gene: TRBV5-1
abundance: .
len: 17
d_gene: TRBD2
j_gene: TRBJ2-7
CDR3nt: TGCGCCAGCTTCCCAACTAGCGGGGGATGGAGCTCCTACGAGCAGTACTTC
CDR3aa: CASFPTSGGWSSYEQYF

v_gene: TRBV4-1
abundance: .
len: 17
d_gene: .
j_gene: TRBJ1-4
CDR3nt: TGCGCCAGCAGCCAGTCCGCAGGGAGAGGGACTAATGAAAAACTGTTTTTT
CDR3aa: CASSQSAGRGTNEKLFF

v_gene: TRBV28
abundance: .
len: 15
d_gene: .
j_gene: TRBJ1-5
CDR3nt: TGTGCCAGCAGTTCATTGGACAGTTTCAATCAGCCCCAGCATTTT
CDR3aa: CASSSLDSFNQPQHF

v_gene: TRBV5-1
abundance: once
len: 14
d_gene: .
j_gene: TRBJ2-1
CDR3nt: TGCGCCAGCAGCTTGGAGTACCGGAGTAATGAGCAGTTCTTC
CDR3aa: CASSLEYRSNEQFF

v_gene: TRBV5-1
abundance: .
len: 13
d_gene: TRBD2
j_gene: TRBJ2-5
CDR3nt: TGCGCCAGCAGCCCCGGGGGGGGAGAGACCCAGTACTTC
CDR3aa: CASSPGGGETQYF